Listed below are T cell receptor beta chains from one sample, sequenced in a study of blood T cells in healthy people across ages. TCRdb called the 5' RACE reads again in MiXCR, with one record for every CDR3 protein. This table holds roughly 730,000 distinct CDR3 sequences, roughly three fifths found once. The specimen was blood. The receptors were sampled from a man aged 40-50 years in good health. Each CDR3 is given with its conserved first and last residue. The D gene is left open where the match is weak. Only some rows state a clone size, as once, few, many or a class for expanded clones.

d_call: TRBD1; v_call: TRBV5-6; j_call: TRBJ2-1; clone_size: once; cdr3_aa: CASSFRGQSYNEQFF; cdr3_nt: TGTGCCAGCAGCTTCAGGGGACAGTCCTACAATGAGCAGTTCTTC
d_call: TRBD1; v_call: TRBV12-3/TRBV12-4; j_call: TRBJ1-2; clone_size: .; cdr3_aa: CASSKDRASYGYTF; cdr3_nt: TGTGCCAGCAGTAAGGACAGGGCCAGCTATGGCTACACCTTC
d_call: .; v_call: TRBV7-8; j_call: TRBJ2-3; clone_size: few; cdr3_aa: CASSLTADYTDTQYF; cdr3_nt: TGTGCCAGCAGCTTAACGGCGGACTACACAGATACGCAGTATTTT
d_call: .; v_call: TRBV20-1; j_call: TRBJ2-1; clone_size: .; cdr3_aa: CSARVREEQFF; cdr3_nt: TGCAGTGCCCGAGTCAGGGAAGAGCAGTTCTTC
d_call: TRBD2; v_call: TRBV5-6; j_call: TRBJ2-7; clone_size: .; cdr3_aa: CASSLLSSGRFGSYEQYF; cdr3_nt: TGTGCCAGCAGCTTGTTGTCTAGCGGTCGCTTCGGTTCCTACGAGCAGTACTTC
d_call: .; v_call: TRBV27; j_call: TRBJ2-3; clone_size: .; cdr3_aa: CASSPSRRGTDTQYF; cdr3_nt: TGTGCCAGCAGTCCCTCCCGACGGGGCACAGATACGCAGTATTTT
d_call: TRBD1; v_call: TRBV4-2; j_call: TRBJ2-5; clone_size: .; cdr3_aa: CASSPAGGPPGETQYF; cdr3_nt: TGTGCCAGCAGCCCTGCAGGGGGACCTCCGGGAGAGACCCAGTACTTC
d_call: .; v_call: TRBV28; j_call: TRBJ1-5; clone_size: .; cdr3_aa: CASRKGEFTGINQPQHF; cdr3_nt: TGTGCCAGCAGAAAGGGGGAATTTACAGGGATTAATCAGCCCCAGCATTTT
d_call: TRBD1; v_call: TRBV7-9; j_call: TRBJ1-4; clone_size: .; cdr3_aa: CASSSTGTAYNEKLFF; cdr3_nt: TGTGCCAGCAGCTCCACCGGGACAGCCTATAATGAAAAACTGTTTTTT
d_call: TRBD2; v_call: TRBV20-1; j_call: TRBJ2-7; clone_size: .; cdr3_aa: CSARILAGSYEQYF; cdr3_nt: TGCAGTGCTAGAATACTAGCGGGATCCTACGAGCAGTACTTC
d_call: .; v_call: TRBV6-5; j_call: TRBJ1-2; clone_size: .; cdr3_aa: CASRAGRVNYGYTF; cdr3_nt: TGTGCCAGCAGGGCTGGGAGGGTTAACTATGGCTACACCTTC
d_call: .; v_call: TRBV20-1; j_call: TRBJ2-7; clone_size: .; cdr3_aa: CSASIRGLYEQYF; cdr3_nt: TGCAGTGCTAGTATCCGGGGGCTATACGAGCAGTACTTC
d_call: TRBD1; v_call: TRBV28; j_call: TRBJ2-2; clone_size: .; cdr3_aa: CASSQTGATNTGELFF; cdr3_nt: TGTGCCAGCAGCCAGACAGGGGCCACGAACACCGGGGAGCTGTTTTTT
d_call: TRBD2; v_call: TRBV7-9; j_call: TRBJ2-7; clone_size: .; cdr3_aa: CASSPRDYYEQYF; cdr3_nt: TGTGCCAGCAGCCCCCGGGACTACTACGAGCAGTACTTC
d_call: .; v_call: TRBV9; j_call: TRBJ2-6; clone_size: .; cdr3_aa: CASSGYTGANVLTF; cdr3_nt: TGTGCCAGCAGCGGCTATACGGGGGCCAACGTCCTGACTTTC
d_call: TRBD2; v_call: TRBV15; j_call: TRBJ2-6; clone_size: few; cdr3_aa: CATSREGRAGANVLTF; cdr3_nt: TGTGCCACCAGCAGAGAGGGGAGGGCTGGGGCCAACGTCCTGACTTTC
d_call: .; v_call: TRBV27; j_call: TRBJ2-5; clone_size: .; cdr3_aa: CASSLYGNQETQYF; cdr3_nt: TGTGCCAGCAGTTTATACGGAAACCAAGAGACCCAGTACTTC